This TCR beta chain appears in the sequencing data of a study of control samples from healthy donors and cancer patients. Produced via immunoSEQ multiplex PCR; TCRdb's table is partial and in-frame only. The sample lists approximately 150,000 clones; roughly 94% were seen once. The CDR3 consists of 16 residues. Germline-derived CDR1 and CDR2 are SGHRS and YFSETQ. V was pared by 4 bases and J by 0 bases, with 16 bases between. Sequences were obtained from PBMCs. The rearrangement joins TRBV5-1 to TRBJ1-2, with a weak D call TRBD1 (6 bases). The receptor's source is a man in his fifties or sixties with colorectal cancer. In DNA form, the CDR3 reads TGCGCCAGCAGCCAGGGGTTCCCTTCTACTAACTATGGCTACACCTTC. Translation: CASSQGFPSTNYGYTF.